A single sample is the source of the 23 T cell receptor beta chains below, sequenced in a study of T cell changes during pregnancy in multiple sclerosis. Sequencing used immunoSEQ multiplex PCR; TCRdb keeps in-frame clones, though not all of them. Of around 50,000 clones in the sample, 92% were seen once. Here the sequenced sample was CD4+ T cells from peripheral blood mononuclear cells, taken after pregnancy. These receptors originate from a female donor in good health, enrolled as a control in a pregnancy study.

The gene calls are TRBV7-2 and TRBJ2-4; 14 bases match TRBD2. CDR1 is SGHTA and CDR2 is FQGNSA in the germline V gene. The V segment lost 2 bases and the J segment 5 bases; nucleotides outside the gene matches: 8. The CDR3 is 18 residues long. The CDR3 region has the DNA TGTGCCAGCAGCTTAAGAGGACTAGCGGGGGGTGTTGAAAACATTCAGTACTTC. This translates into CASSLRGLAGGVENIQYF.

J is TRBJ2-2 and V is TRBV2; D remains unclear. This CDR3 contains 14 residues. Looked up from germline, CDR1 is SNHLY and CDR2 is FYNNEI. Between the trimmed V and J ends, which lost 9 bases and 2 bases, there was a span of 13 bases. DNA for the CDR3: TGTGCCAGTGTTTACGAGGCAAACACCGGGGAGCTGTTTTTT. This encodes CASVYEANTGELFF.

V gene TRBV11-2 combines with J gene TRBJ2-5, with 7 bases identical to TRBD1. Germline assignment: CDR1 SGHAT and CDR2 FQNNGV. J was trimmed by 1 base and V by 1 base; bases with no gene match: 3. The CDR3 is 15 amino acids. CDR3: CASSLAQGVQETQYF. The CDR3 DNA reads as TGTGCCAGCAGCTTAGCCCAGGGGGTCCAAGAGACCCAGTACTTC.

Concerning this clone itself: Other DNA sequences within the sample encode an identical CDR3. The rearrangement uses TRBV20-1 and TRBJ1-1; D ambiguous. The CDR3 length is 11 residues. With 3 bases removed from V and 1 base from J, the gap between germline ends came to 3 bases. Germline CDR1 DFQATT, CDR2 SNEGSKA (reference sequence). CDR3 protein: CSASRNTEAFF. The CDR3 DNA sequence: TGCAGTGCTAGTAGGAACACTGAAGCTTTCTTT.

The V and J genes are TRBV6-4 and TRBJ2-7; D might be TRBD1 (5 bases). Germline V CDR1 and CDR2: MRHNA, SNTAGT. V gave up 7 bases and J gave up 2 bases, with 15 bases separating them. The CDR3 runs to 14 residues. CDR3 nucleotides: TGTGCCAGCACCCTTAAACAGGCCCCCTACGAGCAGTACTTC. Protein: CASTLKQAPYEQYF.

J is TRBJ2-5 and V is TRBV7-2; TRBD2 is a possible D gene (6 bases). The CDR3 has 15 amino acids. Germline CDR1 is SGHTA and CDR2 is FQGNSA. Trimming removed 5 bases from V and 7 bases from J, with 20 bases in between. CDR3 nucleotide sequence: TGTGCCAGCAGCCCCGTTGTCGGGGGATCGGGGACCCAGTACTTC. Encoded protein: CASSPVVGGSGTQYF.

The chain has TRBV7-9 and TRBJ1-1; 11 bases are a match to TRBD1. Germline V CDR1 and CDR2: SEHNR, FQNEAQ (reference sequence). The CDR3 sequence is 18 residues long. Unmatched junction bases numbered 16, after V lost 6 bases and J lost 4 bases. Written as DNA, the CDR3 is TGTGCCAGCAGTCCCAGGACAGGGGGCGCGGGCGCGGGCACTGAAGCTTTCTTT. Translated, it gives CASSPRTGGAGAGTEAFF. Variable domain in full (rest from reference TRBV7-9 and TRBJ1-1): DTGVSQNPRHKITKRGQNVTFRCDPISEHNRLYWYRQTLGQGPEFLTYFQNEAQLEKSRLLSDRFSAERPKGSFSTLEIQRTEQGDSAMYLCASSPRTGGAGAGTEAFFGQGTRLTVV.

The gene calls are TRBV28 and TRBJ1-2; 9 bases line up with TRBD1. Germline lookup yields CDR1 MDHEN and CDR2 SYDVKM. The V segment lost 6 bases and the J segment 12 bases; nucleotides outside the gene matches: 8. The length of the CDR3 is 12 residues. The CDR3 nucleotides are TGTGCCAGCAGGACAACCGGACAGGGGAACACCTTC. Translating gives CASRTTGQGNTF.

This chain uses TRBV28 with TRBJ1-1, with D perhaps TRBD1 (5 bases). The V gene's germline CDR1 is MDHEN and CDR2 SYDVKM. V lost 8 bases, J lost 7 bases, and 11 bases lay in between. CDR3 length equals 11 residues. The CDR3: CASSFQGEAFF. The CDR3 DNA sequence: TGTGCCAGCTCTTTCCAGGGTGAAGCTTTCTTT.

J is TRBJ1-5 and V is TRBV6-5; no firm D call. The CDR3 runs to 13 residues. The germline V gene encodes CDR1 MNHEY and CDR2 SVGAGI. V was pared by 6 bases and J by 2 bases, with 8 bases between. In DNA, the CDR3 is TGTGCCAGCAGCGAGGTGGGCAATCAGCCCCAGCATTTT. Protein sequence: CASSEVGNQPQHF.

This clone was recorded once. This chain connects TRBV9 to TRBJ2-4, with 10 positions matching TRBD1. V was pared by 0 bases and J by 11 bases, with 2 bases of the junction left unmatched. CDR1 is SGDLS, CDR2 YYNGEE, per germline. The CDR3 is 13 amino acids. CDR3 sequence reads: CASSVVGQGLQYF. The CDR3 DNA reads as TGTGCCAGCAGCGTAGTGGGACAGGGGCTTCAGTACTTC.

J is TRBJ2-5 and V is TRBV4-3; no clear D. Germline assignment: CDR1 LGHNA and CDR2 YSLEER. Trimming removed 1 base from V and 3 bases from J, with 12 bases in between. This CDR3 is 15 amino acids long. The CDR3 DNA reads as TGCGCCAGCAGCCAAGGAGACTTGATTAAAGAGACCCAGTACTTC. Translating gives CASSQGDLIKETQYF.

The V and J genes are TRBV11-2 and TRBJ2-3; D is possibly TRBD1 (5 bases). Germline lookup yields CDR1 SGHAT and CDR2 FQNNGV. The CDR3 is 14 residues long. Trimming took 4 bases from V and 8 from J, leaving 16 bases between them. The CDR3 sequence: CASSYGAATPTQYF. Written as DNA, the CDR3 is TGTGCCAGCAGCTATGGGGCCGCAACTCCTACGCAGTATTTT.

CDR3 sequence (DNA): TGTGCCTGGAGTACGGGGAGCTCCTACAATGAGCAGTTCTTC. This sequence encodes CAWSTGSSYNEQFF. The J gene is TRBJ2-1, the V gene TRBV30; tentative D call: TRBD2 (5 bases). The CDR3 has 14 amino acids. Trimming shortened V by 2 bases and J by 0 bases, and 8 bases separated the two germline ends. Germline V gene lookup returns CDR1 GTSNPN and CDR2 SVGIG (reference sequence).

The rearrangement uses TRBV29-1 and TRBJ1-2, with D perhaps TRBD1 (6 bases). Trimming removed 4 bases from V and 2 bases from J, with 11 bases in between. The CDR3 has 13 amino acids. Germline-derived CDR1 and CDR2 are SQVTM and ANQGSEA. CDR3 in amino acids: CSVVQGNNYGYTF. The CDR3 DNA reads as TGCAGCGTTGTACAGGGAAACAACTATGGCTACACCTTC.

CDR3 sequence reads: CASSIFGPLGYTF. CDR3 nucleotides: TGTGCCAGTAGTATTTTTGGGCCCCTAGGCTACACCTTC. The genes are TRBV19 and TRBJ1-2; D uncertain. Germline V CDR1 and CDR2: LNHDA, SQIVND (reference sequence). Deletions cut 3 bases from V and 8 bases from J, with 13 bases between. The CDR3 length is 13 residues.

The chain employs TRBV7-2 and TRBJ2-5, with TRBD1 as a possible D gene (6 bases). The germline gives CDR1 SGHTA, CDR2 FQGNSA. There are 14 residues in the CDR3. The V end lost 6 bases, the J end lost 1 base, and 12 bases lay between the germline ends. CDR3 coding DNA: TGTGCCAGCAGTTACGTCAGGGGCCAAGAGACCCAGTACTTC. Protein product: CASSYVRGQETQYF.

The chain uses TRBV11-3 and TRBJ1-2; 10 bases are shared with TRBD1. Germline CDR1 SGHNT, CDR2 YENEEA. Trimming took 4 bases from V and 4 from J; bases not matched to a gene: 6. The CDR3 consists of 15 residues. The CDR3 here is CASSSRQGAGYGYTF. The CDR3 nucleotides are TGTGCCAGCAGCTCACGACAGGGGGCGGGCTATGGCTACACCTTC.

The rearrangement uses TRBV18 and TRBJ2-6; unclear D gene. The CDR3 contains 14 residues. Between the trimmed V and J ends, which lost 2 bases and 3 bases, there was a span of 5 bases. Germline V lookup: CDR1 KGHSH, CDR2 LQKENI. CDR3 residues: CASSPNGGANVLTF. The CDR3 nucleotides read TGTGCCAGCTCACCAAACGGTGGGGCCAACGTCCTGACTTTC. Supplemented by reference TRBV18 and TRBJ2-6, the full variable domain reads NAGVMQNPRHLVRRRGQEARLRCSPMKGHSHVYWYRQLPEEGLKFMVYLQKENIIDESGMPKERFSAEFPKEGPSILRIQQVVRGDSAAYFCASSPNGGANVLTFGAGSRLTVL.

The CDR3 coding sequence is TGTGCCAGCAGCTTGCGACAGGGCTCCTACAATGAGCAGTTCTTC. Its protein is CASSLRQGSYNEQFF. The chain employs TRBV7-3 and TRBJ2-1; 7 nucleotides agree with TRBD1. With V trimmed by 3 bases and J by 0 bases, 2 bases remained unmatched. Germline CDR1 SGHTA, CDR2 FQGTGA. The CDR3 contains 15 residues.

The rearrangement uses TRBV18 and TRBJ1-5; D gene unclear. This CDR3 is 16 amino acids long. Germline assignment: CDR1 KGHSH and CDR2 LQKENI. Trimming took 0 bases from V and 5 from J, leaving 14 bases between them. CDR3 loop: CASSPPGRTSDQPQHF. In DNA, the CDR3 is TGTGCCAGCTCACCACCGGGCAGAACCTCCGATCAGCCCCAGCATTTT.

V and J are TRBV7-3 and TRBJ1-2; TRBD1 matches at 7 bases. The CDR3 extends over 12 amino acids. V lost 4 bases and J lost 8; bases outside the gene matches: 4. Germline-derived CDR1 and CDR2 are SGHTA and FQGTGA. CDR3 amino acids: CASSSGQRGYTF. The CDR3 coding sequence is TGTGCCAGCAGCTCGGGACAGAGAGGCTACACCTTC.

The CDR3 spells CATSRVGQGKEQFF. The CDR3 DNA reads TGTGCCACCAGCAGAGTGGGACAGGGTAAGGAGCAGTTCTTC. The chain is built from TRBV15 and TRBJ2-1; TRBD1 agrees at 9 bases. This CDR3 is 14 amino acids long. The J segment lost 10 bases and the V segment lost 1 base, leaving 5 bases of the junction unmatched. The germline CDR1 and CDR2 sequences are LNHNV and YYDKDF (reference sequence).